The 10 T cell receptor beta chains presented below share a single source sample, sequenced in a study of blood T cell repertoires in COVID-19. TCRdb's copy holds only in-frame clones and misses some; the assay was immunoSEQ multiplex PCR. The sample contains approximately 170,000 clones, around 82% of which appear only once. The sequencing input was peripheral blood. Receptor source: a man between 60 and 70 years old who had recovered from COVID-19.

The genes are TRBV6-1 and TRBJ2-1; D perhaps matches TRBD1 (6 bases). The CDR3 is 17 residues long. The germline gives CDR1 MNHNS, CDR2 SASEGT. The V end was cut by 2 bases, the J end by 0 bases, with 14 bases between. The CDR3: CASSEYRAGDSYNEQFF. The CDR3 nucleotides read TGTGCCAGCAGTGAATACAGGGCCGGGGACTCCTACAATGAGCAGTTCTTC.

The chain joins TRBV5-1 to TRBJ1-5; D possibly corresponds to TRBD1 (5 bases). Trimming took 3 bases from V and 0 from J, leaving 10 bases between them. The V gene's germline CDR1 is SGHRS and CDR2 YFSETQ. The CDR3 loop spans 15 amino acids. CDR3 coding DNA: TGCGCCAGCAGCTCGGGCGGGGGTAGCAATCAGCCCCAGCATTTT. Its protein is CASSSGGGSNQPQHF.

The J gene is TRBJ2-5, the V gene TRBV4-2; 14 bases align to TRBD2. V shed 2 bases and J 0 bases; nucleotides not matched to a gene: 8. Germline CDR1 reads LGHNA; CDR2 reads YNFKEQ. The CDR3 sequence is 19 residues long. The CDR3 protein is CASSQSTGTSGGYQETQYF. CDR3 in DNA: TGTGCCAGCAGCCAATCTACCGGGACTAGCGGGGGCTACCAAGAGACCCAGTACTTC.

The chain uses TRBV5-1 and TRBJ1-2, with 9 bases lining up with TRBD1. The CDR3 length is 14 residues. Germline values: CDR1 SGHRS, CDR2 YFSETQ. V shed 4 bases and J 13 bases; nucleotides not matched to a gene: 14. In nucleotides, the CDR3 is TGCGCCAGCAGCCGGGACAGGGACAAATCCGCGGGCACCTTC. As protein: CASSRDRDKSAGTF. The full variable domain, in which reference TRBV5-1 and TRBJ1-2 provide the parts outside the CDR3, is KAGVTQTPRYLIKTRGQQVTLSCSPISGHRSVSWYQQTPGQGLQFLFEYFSETQRNKGNFPGRFSGRQFSNSRSEMNVSTLELGDSALYLCASSRDRDKSAGTFGSGTRLTVV.

This chain uses TRBV2 with TRBJ1-1; 9 positions match TRBD1. This CDR3 spans 15 amino acids. V shed 3 bases and J 10 bases; nucleotides not matched to a gene: 12. CDR1 and CDR2 from the germline V gene are SNHLY and FYNNEI. CDR3 protein: CASSERNRGQGGAFF. CDR3 in DNA: TGTGCCAGCAGTGAGAGGAACAGGGGGCAAGGGGGAGCTTTCTTT.

The chain links TRBV6-5 to TRBJ1-2; tentatively, D is TRBD1 (6 bases). Trimming removed 6 bases from V and 2 bases from J, with 13 bases in between. The CDR3 sequence is 14 residues long. Germline V gene data show CDR1 as MNHEY and CDR2 as SVGAGI. CDR3 amino acids: CASRAIDRNYGYTF. The CDR3 DNA reads as TGTGCCAGCAGGGCAATTGACAGGAACTATGGCTACACCTTC.

The chain joins TRBV18 to TRBJ2-5; the D is unclear. V gave up 3 bases and J gave up 5 bases, with 16 bases separating them. The CDR3 is made up of 15 amino acids. The germline V gene encodes CDR1 KGHSH and CDR2 LQKENI. The CDR3 sequence: CASSPSPSPGETQYF. DNA of the CDR3: TGTGCCAGCTCACCCTCCCCCAGCCCCGGGGAGACCCAGTACTTC. The whole variable domain, filled in from reference TRBV18 and TRBJ2-5, reads NAGVMQNPRHLVRRRGQEARLRCSPMKGHSHVYWYRQLPEEGLKFMVYLQKENIIDESGMPKERFSAEFPKEGPSILRIQQVVRGDSAAYFCASSPSPSPGETQYFGPGTRLLVL.

This rearrangement joins TRBV15 to TRBJ1-5; a possible D gene is TRBD1 (6 bases). CDR3 length equals 15 residues. Trimming pared 4 bases from V and 0 bases from J, leaving 10 bases between. From germline, CDR1 is LNHNV and CDR2 YYDKDF (reference sequence). CDR3 DNA sequence: TGTGCCACCAGCATAACAGGGAATAGCAATCAGCCCCAGCATTTT. Amino acids: CATSITGNSNQPQHF.

Note on this clone: Other DNA sequences in this specimen translate into the identical CDR3. The genes are TRBV7-3 and TRBJ2-5; TRBD2 might be the D (6 bases). This CDR3 is 13 amino acids long. Germline CDR1 SGHTA, CDR2 FQGTGA. The germline V and J ends were trimmed by 5 bases and 2 bases, with 9 bases remaining between them. CDR3 sequence reads: CASSRGAQETQYF. CDR3 bases: TGTGCCAGCAGCCGCGGGGCACAAGAGACCCAGTACTTC. The full variable domain, in which reference TRBV7-3 and TRBJ2-5 provide the parts outside the CDR3, is GAGVSQTPSNKVTEKGKYVELRCDPISGHTALYWYRQSLGQGPEFLIYFQGTGAADDSGLPNDRFFAVRPEGSVSTLKIQRTERGDSAVYLCASSRGAQETQYFGPGTRLLVL.

This chain joins TRBV7-3 and TRBJ2-3; tentative D call: TRBD1 (5 bases). The CDR3 length is 17 residues. Between the trimmed V and J ends, which lost 3 bases and 4 bases, there was a span of 20 bases. Germline CDR1 and CDR2: SGHTA and FQGTGA. CDR3 sequence (DNA): TGTGCCAGCAGCTTTTTTTGTGGTCGGCAGGGCCCAGATACGCAGTATTTT. This encodes CASSFFCGRQGPDTQYF.